This T cell receptor (beta chain) was profiled in a study of blood T cell repertoires in COVID-19. The CDR3 extends over 13 amino acids. Germline CDR1 reads LGHDT; CDR2 reads YNNKEL (reference sequence). V gave up 8 bases and J gave up 9 bases, with 14 bases separating them. Using immunoSEQ multiplex PCR, the repertoire was profiled, and TCRdb retains in-frame clones only, with some absent. This sample yields about 140,000 clones, of which 89% are seen a single time; 1.5% to 2% belongs to the top ten. The sequencing sample was made of peripheral blood. The source of this sequence is a human donor in a cohort sampled during active COVID-19. This chain uses TRBV3-1 (or the pseudogene TRBV3-2) with TRBJ1-6; D remains unclear. CDR3 protein: CASSPTTVSPLHF. The CDR3 coding sequence is TGTGCCAGCTCCCCGACAACAGTTTCACCCCTCCACTTT.